The source of this T cell receptor beta chain is a study of blood T cell repertoires in COVID-19. Turning to the study itself: The study drew acute and convalescent COVID-19 samples from the United States, Italy and Spain. PBMCs, B-cell-depleted T cells, or T cells were the source of the cDNA or gDNA that made up the material.

The CDR3 is 16 amino acids. Deletions cut 2 bases from V and 6 bases from J, with 19 bases between. As originally analysed: Reference gene primer amplification yielded estimated nucleated cell counts. Some clones are missing from TCRdb's copy, which holds only in-frame ones; the method was immunoSEQ multiplex PCR. V, J and clone size are taken as reported in that table, and D and trimming were inferred from the DNA itself. The table shows 250,000 to 300,000 clones, with around nine tenths occurring only once. The clonotype comes from a man aged 50 or older with acute or convalescent COVID-19. The genes are TRBV23-1 and TRBJ1-1, with D possibly TRBD1 on 6 matching bases. TRBV23-1 is recorded as an ORF, its role being uncertain. The sample comprised peripheral blood. CDR3 loop: CASSQPHRDTPSEAFF. The DNA for the CDR3 is TGCGCCAGCAGTCAACCCCACCGGGACACCCCATCTGAAGCTTTCTTT.